One sample yielded the 17 T cell receptor beta chains listed below, sequenced in a study of T cells after yellow fever vaccination. TCRdb processed the 5' RACE reads anew with MiXCR; each CDR3 protein has one entry. The table lists about 340,000 distinct CDR3 sequences, almost 4% of them singletons. Sequencing was performed on PBMCs, taken 5 days after the yellow fever booster vaccination. These receptors were taken from a man younger than 35 who received the YFV17D yellow fever vaccine.

V gene TRBV5-5 combines with J gene TRBJ2-3; D unclear. Per the germline V gene, CDR1 is SGHKS and CDR2 is YYEKEE (reference sequence). The V gene lost 2 bases and the J gene lost 0 bases, with 13 bases spanning the gap. The CDR3 is 16 residues long. In nucleotides, the CDR3 is TGTGCCAGCAGCTTCCCCTTACAAACTAGCACAGATACGCAGTATTTT. It codes for CASSFPLQTSTDTQYF.

This clonotype was detected ten times or more. The gene calls are TRBV5-1 and TRBJ1-2, with D perhaps matching TRBD1 (5 bases). Germline CDR1 SGHRS, CDR2 YFSETQ. Between the trimmed V and J ends, which lost 0 bases and 7 bases, there was a span of 16 bases. There are 15 residues in the CDR3. CDR3 loop: CASSLGTGTWGGYTF. The CDR3 DNA sequence: TGCGCCAGCAGCTTGGGTACCGGGACGTGGGGTGGCTACACCTTC.

This clonotype has ten or more counts. The V and J genes are TRBV6-5 and TRBJ2-3; 7 bases line up with TRBD2. The CDR3 runs to 14 residues. Germline CDR1 MNHEY, CDR2 SVGAGI. J gave up 7 bases and V 7 bases, and 11 bases lay outside the gene matches. CDR3 protein: CASMPGLGSNTQYF. In nucleotides, the CDR3 is TGTGCCAGCATGCCAGGACTAGGTTCGAATACGCAGTATTTT.

The sample holds a few counts of this clonotype. The chain recombines TRBV4-3 with TRBJ2-2; D possibly corresponds to TRBD1 (5 bases). The germline V gene encodes CDR1 LGHNA and CDR2 YSLEER. Trimming shortened V by 4 bases and J by 7 bases, and 7 bases separated the two germline ends. The CDR3 spans 12 residues. The CDR3 region has the DNA TGCGCCAGCAGCCCAGGGATCGGGGAGCTGTTTTTT. It encodes CASSPGIGELFF.

The V gene is TRBV20-1, the J gene TRBJ2-3, with 13 nucleotides matching TRBD2. Germline V CDR1 and CDR2: DFQATT, SNEGSKA (reference sequence). After removal of 6 bases from V and 10 bases from J, the junction contained 16 bases not matched to a gene. The CDR3 contains 16 residues. In DNA, the CDR3 is TGCAGTGCGAGGACTAGCGGGGGATCGGGGATGATGGCGCAGTATTTT. It translates to CSARTSGGSGMMAQYF.

This clonotype was seen repeatedly, ten times or more. This chain joins TRBV20-1 and TRBJ1-2, with a tentative D call TRBD1 (6 bases). The germline gives CDR1 DFQATT, CDR2 SNEGSKA (reference sequence). The CDR3 extends over 13 amino acids. V lost 3 bases to trimming and J lost 7 bases, with 15 bases between them. The CDR3 DNA sequence: TGCAGTGCTAGGGGGGGCTTCCTCGGTGGCTACACCTTC. Translated: CSARGGFLGGYTF.

The chain has TRBV29-1 and TRBJ2-6; 12 nucleotides line up with TRBD1. Germline CDR1 reads SQVTM; CDR2 reads ANQGSEA. This CDR3 is 17 amino acids long. V lost 6 bases to trimming and J lost 0 bases; unmatched junction nucleotides: 6. CDR3 sequence: CSVAGTGGFSGANVLTF. Here the CDR3 DNA reads TGCAGCGTCGCCGGGACAGGGGGCTTCTCTGGGGCCAACGTCCTGACTTTC.

This clonotype was counted many times. The chain uses TRBV7-9 and TRBJ2-7, with D unclear. The V end lost 4 bases, the J end lost 2 bases, and 15 bases lay between the germline ends. This CDR3 comprises 15 residues. CDR1 is SEHNR and CDR2 is FQNEAQ in the germline V gene (reference sequence). CDR3 loop: CASSSETWLAYEQYF. CDR3 nucleotide sequence: TGTGCCAGCAGCTCGGAGACATGGTTGGCCTACGAGCAGTACTTC.

This chain links TRBV7-2 with TRBJ2-3; D is unresolved. Germline-derived CDR1 and CDR2 are SGHTA and FQGNSA. This CDR3 has 16 residues. Trimming pared 1 base from V and 0 bases from J, leaving 11 bases between. Written as DNA, the CDR3 is TGTGCCAGCAGCTTAGTGGGTAGACCTAGCACAGATACGCAGTATTTT. It encodes CASSLVGRPSTDTQYF.

In its sample, this clonotype was seen a few times. The chain uses TRBV3-1 and TRBJ1-6, with no clear D. V lost 0 bases and J lost 8, with 14 bases in between. The CDR3 has 16 amino acids. CDR1 and CDR2 from the germline V gene are LGHDT and YNNKEL (reference sequence). CDR3 sequence: CASSQDQVPVDSPLHF. The CDR3 DNA sequence: TGTGCCAGCAGCCAAGATCAGGTCCCCGTGGATTCACCCCTCCACTTT.

Ten or more counts support this clonotype. V and J are TRBV12-3 or TRBV12-4 and TRBJ2-1; 7 bases agree with TRBD1. The CDR3 length is 14 residues. J gave up 3 bases and V 5 bases, and 4 bases lay outside the gene matches. The CDR3 DNA reads as TGTGCCAGCAGTCCTCGACAGGGCTACAATGAGCAGTTCTTC. Translation gives CASSPRQGYNEQFF.

Many counts were recorded for this clonotype. The J gene is TRBJ2-3, the V gene TRBV3-1; no reliable D call. This CDR3 region has 12 residues. Germline CDR1 and CDR2: LGHDT and YNNKEL (reference sequence). V gave up 1 base and J gave up 3 bases, with 2 bases separating them. This chain's CDR3 is CASSQVTDTQYF. As DNA, the CDR3 is TGTGCCAGCAGCCAAGTGACAGATACGCAGTATTTT.

This clonotype was picked up a small number of times. V usage is TRBV7-2 and J usage is TRBJ1-1, with D unclear. V was trimmed by 1 base and J by 1 base, leaving 13 bases between them. Germline V CDR1 and CDR2: SGHTA, FQGNSA. This CDR3 has 16 amino acids. The CDR3 nucleotides read TGTGCCAGCAGCTTAGGATCCTGGAGTACGAACACTGAAGCTTTCTTT. It translates to CASSLGSWSTNTEAFF. The variable domain in full, completed from reference TRBV7-2 and TRBJ1-1, reads GAGVSQSPSNKVTEKGKDVELRCDPISGHTALYWYRQSLGQGLEFLIYFQGNSAPDKSGLPSDRFSAERTGGSVSTLTIQRTQQEDSAVYLCASSLGSWSTNTEAFFGQGTRLTVV.

The chain is built from TRBV7-9 and TRBJ1-2, with 12 bases identical to TRBD1. From germline, CDR1 is SEHNR and CDR2 FQNEAQ (reference sequence). J lost 4 bases, V lost 4 bases, and 10 bases had no gene match. The CDR3 runs to 17 residues. This CDR3 is CASSSSRDRGLVYGYTF. DNA of the CDR3: TGTGCCAGCAGCTCGTCCCGGGACAGGGGGCTCGTCTATGGCTACACCTTC.

The chain employs TRBV5-1 and TRBJ2-3; D not resolved. Between the trimmed V and J ends, which lost 0 bases and 6 bases, there was a span of 14 bases. Germline V CDR1 and CDR2: SGHRS, YFSETQ. The CDR3 has 15 amino acids. The CDR3: CASSLVGRSLDTQYF. For the CDR3, the DNA is TGCGCCAGCAGCTTGGTTGGACGGAGCTTGGATACGCAGTATTTT.

V gene TRBV2 combines with J gene TRBJ2-3, with D tentatively TRBD1 (5 bases). Germline CDR1 is SNHLY and CDR2 is FYNNEI. V was cut by 10 bases and J by 6 bases, with 14 bases left in between. CDR3 length: 12 residues. CDR3 DNA: TGTGCCACCCAAAGGGGTACGGATACGCAGTATTTT. Translation: CATQRGTDTQYF.

This clonotype was observed at least ten times. The V and J genes are TRBV4-1 and TRBJ2-2, with 12 bases that match TRBD2. Losses at the gene ends were 4 bases for V and 9 bases for J; bases not matched to a gene: 6. In germline, CDR1 is MGHRA, CDR2 YSYEKL. This CDR3 is built from 15 residues. This CDR3 is CASSPRLAGAWELFF. The CDR3, as DNA: TGCGCCAGCAGCCCCCGACTAGCGGGGGCCTGGGAGCTGTTTTTT.